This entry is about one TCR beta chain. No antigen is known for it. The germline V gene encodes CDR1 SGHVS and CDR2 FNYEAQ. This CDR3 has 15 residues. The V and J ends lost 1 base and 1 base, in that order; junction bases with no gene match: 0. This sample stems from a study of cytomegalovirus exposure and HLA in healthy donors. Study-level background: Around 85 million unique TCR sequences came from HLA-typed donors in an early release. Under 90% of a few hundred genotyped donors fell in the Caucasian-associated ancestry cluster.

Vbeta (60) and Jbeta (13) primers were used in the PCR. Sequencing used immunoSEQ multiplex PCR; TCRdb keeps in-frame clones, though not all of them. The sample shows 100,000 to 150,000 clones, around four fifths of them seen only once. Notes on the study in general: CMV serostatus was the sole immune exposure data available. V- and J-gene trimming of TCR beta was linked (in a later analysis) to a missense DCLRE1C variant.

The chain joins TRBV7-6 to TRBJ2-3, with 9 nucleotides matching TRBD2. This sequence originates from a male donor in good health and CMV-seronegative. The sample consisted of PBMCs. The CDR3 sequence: CASSLVAGGTDTQYF. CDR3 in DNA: TGTGCCAGCAGCTTAGTAGCGGGGGGCACAGATACGCAGTATTTT.